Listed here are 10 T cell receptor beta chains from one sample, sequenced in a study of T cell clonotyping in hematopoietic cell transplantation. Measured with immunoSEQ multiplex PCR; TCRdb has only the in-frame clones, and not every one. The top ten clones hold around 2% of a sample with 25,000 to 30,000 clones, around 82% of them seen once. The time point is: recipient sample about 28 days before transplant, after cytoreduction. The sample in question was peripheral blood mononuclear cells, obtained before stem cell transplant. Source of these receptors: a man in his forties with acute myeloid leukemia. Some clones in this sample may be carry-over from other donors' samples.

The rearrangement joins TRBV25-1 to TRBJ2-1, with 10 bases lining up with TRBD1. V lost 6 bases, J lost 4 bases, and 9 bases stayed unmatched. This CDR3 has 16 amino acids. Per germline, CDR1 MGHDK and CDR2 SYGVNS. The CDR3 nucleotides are TGTGCCAGCAGAAGCCGGGACAGGGGTCGGTACAATGAGCAGTTCTTC. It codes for CASRSRDRGRYNEQFF.

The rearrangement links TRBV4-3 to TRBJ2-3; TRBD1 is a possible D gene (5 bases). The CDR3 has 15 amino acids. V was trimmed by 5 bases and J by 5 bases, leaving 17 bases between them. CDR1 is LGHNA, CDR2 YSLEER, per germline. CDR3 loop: CASSYEGAAEDTQYF. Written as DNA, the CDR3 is TGCGCCAGCAGCTACGAAGGGGCAGCCGAAGATACGCAGTATTTT.

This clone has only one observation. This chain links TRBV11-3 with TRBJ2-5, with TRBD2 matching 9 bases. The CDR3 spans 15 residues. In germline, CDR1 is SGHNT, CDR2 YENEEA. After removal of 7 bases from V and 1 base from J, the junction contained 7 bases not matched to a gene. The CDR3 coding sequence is TGTGCCAGCACTTCAACTAGCGGGCCCCAAGAGACCCAGTACTTC. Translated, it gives CASTSTSGPQETQYF. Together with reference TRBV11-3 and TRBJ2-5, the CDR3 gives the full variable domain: EAGVVQSPRYKIIEKKQPVAFWCNPISGHNTLYWYLQNLGQGPELLIRYENEEAVDDSQLPKDRFSAERLKGVDSTLKIQPAELGDSAVYLCASTSTSGPQETQYFGPGTRLLVL.

CDR3 in amino acids: CASTQGTSGISYEQYF. The CDR3, as DNA: TGTGCCAGCACCCAAGGGACTAGCGGTATCTCCTACGAGCAGTACTTC. The V and J genes are TRBV5-4 and TRBJ2-7, with 11 bases lining up with TRBD2. The CDR3 runs to 16 residues. Unmatched junction bases numbered 8, after V lost 6 bases and J lost 0 bases. Germline lookup yields CDR1 SGHNT and CDR2 YYREEE (reference sequence). The full variable domain, with the rest looked up from reference TRBV5-4 and TRBJ2-7, is ETGVTQSPTHLIKTRGQQVTLRCSSQSGHNTVSWYQQALGQGPQFIFQYYREEENGRGNFPPRFSGLQFPNYSSELNVNALELDDSALYLCASTQGTSGISYEQYFGPGTRLTVT.

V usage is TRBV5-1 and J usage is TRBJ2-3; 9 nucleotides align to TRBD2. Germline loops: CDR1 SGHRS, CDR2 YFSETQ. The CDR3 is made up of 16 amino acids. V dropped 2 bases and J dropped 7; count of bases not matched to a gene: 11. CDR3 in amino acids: CASSLPGLAPFNTQYF. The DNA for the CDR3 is TGCGCCAGCAGCTTACCGGGACTAGCCCCGTTCAATACGCAGTATTTT. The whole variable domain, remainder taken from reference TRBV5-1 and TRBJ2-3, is KAGVTQTPRYLIKTRGQQVTLSCSPISGHRSVSWYQQTPGQGLQFLFEYFSETQRNKGNFPGRFSGRQFSNSRSEMNVSTLELGDSALYLCASSLPGLAPFNTQYFGPGTRLTVL.

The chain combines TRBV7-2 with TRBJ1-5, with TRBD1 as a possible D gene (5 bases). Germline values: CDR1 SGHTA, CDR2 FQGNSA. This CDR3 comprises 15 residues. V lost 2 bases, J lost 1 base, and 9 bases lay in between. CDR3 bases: TGTGCCAGCAGCTTATGGGGGGTAAGCAATCAGCCCCAGCATTTT. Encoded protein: CASSLWGVSNQPQHF.

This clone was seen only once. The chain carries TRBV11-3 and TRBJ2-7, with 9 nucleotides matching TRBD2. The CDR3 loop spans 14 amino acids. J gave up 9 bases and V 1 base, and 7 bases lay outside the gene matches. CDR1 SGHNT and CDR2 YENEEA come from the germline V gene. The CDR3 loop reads CASSLGLAGWVQYF. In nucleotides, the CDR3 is TGTGCCAGCAGCTTAGGGCTAGCGGGATGGGTGCAGTACTTC.

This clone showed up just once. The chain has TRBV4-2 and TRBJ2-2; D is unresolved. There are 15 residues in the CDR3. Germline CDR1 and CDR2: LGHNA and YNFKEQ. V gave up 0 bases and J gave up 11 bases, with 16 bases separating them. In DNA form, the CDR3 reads TGTGCCAGCAGCCAAGAACGCGCAATTCTCGGCGAGCTGTTTTTT. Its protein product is CASSQERAILGELFF.

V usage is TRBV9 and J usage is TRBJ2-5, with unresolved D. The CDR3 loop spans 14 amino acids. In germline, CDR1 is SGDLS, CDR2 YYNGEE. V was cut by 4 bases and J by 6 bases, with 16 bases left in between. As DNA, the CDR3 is TGTGCCAGCAGCCCTCAAGCCACTGGGAAGACCCAGTACTTC. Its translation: CASSPQATGKTQYF.

The CDR3 here is CASSDWFSYEQYF. In nucleotides, the CDR3 is TGTGCCAGCAGTGATTGGTTCAGCTACGAGCAGTACTTC. The V call is TRBV25-1, the J call TRBJ2-7, with unresolved D. V dropped 3 bases and J dropped 3 bases, with 9 bases sitting between them. This CDR3 is built from 13 residues. CDR1 MGHDK and CDR2 SYGVNS come from the germline V gene.